Listed here are 9 T cell receptor beta chains from one sample, sequenced in a study of response to subunit inactivated influenza vaccine. MiXCR, applied by TCRdb to the RT-PCR reads, yields one record per CDR3 protein. The top ten hold roughly a tenth of the sample, which has roughly 780,000 distinct CDR3 sequences, approximately 17% seen once. Sequenced here: PBMCs from blood, sampled around 5 days after vaccination. The receptors stem from a man aged 50-59 years who received an inactivated influenza vaccine.

Only a few counts were recorded for this clonotype. The chain carries TRBV7-2 and TRBJ2-7; D is ambiguous. This CDR3 comprises 15 residues. Germline CDR1 SGHTA, CDR2 FQGNSA. V lost 2 bases and J lost 0, with 11 bases in between. The CDR3 sequence: CASSLRPGASYEQYF. CDR3 nucleotide sequence: TGTGCCAGCAGCTTACGGCCAGGTGCCTCCTACGAGCAGTACTTC. The whole variable domain, filled in from reference TRBV7-2 and TRBJ2-7, reads GAGVSQSPSNKVTEKGKDVELRCDPISGHTALYWYRQSLGQGLEFLIYFQGNSAPDKSGLPSDRFSAERTGGSVSTLTIQRTQQEDSAVYLCASSLRPGASYEQYFGPGTRLTVT.

The gene calls are TRBV7-6 and TRBJ2-7, with D perhaps matching TRBD1 or TRBD2 (6 bases each). Germline V gene sequence: CDR1 SGHVS, CDR2 FNYEAQ. V gave up 1 base and J gave up 5 bases, with 15 bases separating them. The CDR3 length is 15 residues. CDR3 region: CASSLGLRGADEQYF. The CDR3 nucleotides are TGTGCCAGCAGCTTAGGTTTAAGGGGGGCAGACGAGCAGTACTTC.

This clonotype was recorded a few times. The chain employs TRBV10-3 and TRBJ2-1; no definite D call. The CDR3 is made up of 11 amino acids. Per germline, CDR1 ENHRY and CDR2 SYGVKD. Trimming stripped 3 bases from V and 9 bases from J, with 6 bases between. CDR3 coding DNA: TGTGCCATCAGTGACCCGGGTGAGCAGTTCTTC. This sequence encodes CAISDPGEQFF.

This clonotype was observed a handful of times. This rearrangement joins TRBV4-3 to TRBJ1-6, with D possibly TRBD1 on 5 matching bases. V was trimmed by 4 bases and J by 4 bases, leaving 17 bases between them. The CDR3 has 17 amino acids. CDR1 and CDR2 from the germline V gene are LGHNA and YSLEER. The CDR3 loop is CASSRLGPSGYNSPLHF. The CDR3 DNA sequence: TGCGCCAGCAGCCGATTAGGCCCCTCAGGGTATAATTCACCCCTCCACTTT.

This clonotype was detected only a few times. This chain joins TRBV20-1 and TRBJ2-3, with D possibly TRBD2 on 5 matching bases. The germline V gene has CDR1 DFQATT and CDR2 SNEGSKA (reference sequence). CDR3 length: 12 amino acids. The V gene lost 8 bases and the J gene lost 4 bases, with 13 bases spanning the gap. CDR3 in amino acids: CSQGRGPDTQYF. CDR3 nucleotides: TGCAGTCAAGGGAGAGGTCCAGATACGCAGTATTTT.

This clonotype has a count of ten or more. The chain links TRBV28 to TRBJ2-7, with D possibly being TRBD2 (6 bases). The V end lost 3 bases, the J end lost 10 bases, and 16 bases lay between the germline ends. Germline CDR1 is MDHEN and CDR2 is SYDVKM. The CDR3 contains 13 residues. This CDR3 reads CASSFKLGTVQYF. In nucleotides, the CDR3 is TGTGCCAGCAGTTTTAAACTTGGGACTGTACAGTACTTC.

Only a few counts were recorded for this clonotype. The chain employs TRBV7-2 and TRBJ2-1; 8 bases line up with TRBD2. The CDR3 loop spans 14 amino acids. Germline trimming cut 2 bases from V and 6 bases from J; bases unmatched to any gene: 3. CDR1 SGHTA and CDR2 FQGNSA come from the germline V gene. CDR3 residues: CASSLSGGPNEQFF. The CDR3 nucleotides are TGTGCCAGCAGCTTAAGCGGGGGCCCCAATGAGCAGTTCTTC.

This clonotype was seen only a few times. The chain's CDR3 is CASSLTWTGDYSPLHF. The CDR3 DNA is TGTGCCAGCAGCTTAACTTGGACAGGGGATTATTCACCCCTCCACTTT. V and J are TRBV5-5 and TRBJ1-6, with 9 nucleotides matching TRBD1. Germline loops: CDR1 SGHKS, CDR2 YYEKEE (reference sequence). The V and J ends lost 2 bases and 8 bases, in that order; junction bases with no gene match: 8. CDR3 size: 16 residues.

This clonotype was found a few times. The chain combines TRBV20-1 with TRBJ2-5; perhaps D is TRBD1 or TRBD2 (5 bases each). The CDR3 is 13 residues long. Trimming left V 3 bases short and J 1 base short, with 9 bases between. CDR1 is DFQATT, CDR2 SNEGSKA, per germline (reference sequence). CDR3 sequence: CSASGTPQETQYF. CDR3 sequence (DNA): TGCAGTGCTAGCGGGACCCCCCAAGAGACCCAGTACTTC.